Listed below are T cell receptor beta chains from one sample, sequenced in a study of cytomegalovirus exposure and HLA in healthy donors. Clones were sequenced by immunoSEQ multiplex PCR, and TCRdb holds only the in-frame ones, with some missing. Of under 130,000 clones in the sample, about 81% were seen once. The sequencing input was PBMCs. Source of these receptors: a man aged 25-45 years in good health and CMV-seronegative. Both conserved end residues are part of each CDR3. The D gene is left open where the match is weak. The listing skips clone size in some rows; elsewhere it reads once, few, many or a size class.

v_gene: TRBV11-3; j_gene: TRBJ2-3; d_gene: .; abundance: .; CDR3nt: TGTGCCAGCAGCCCGGGAGATACGCAGTATTTT; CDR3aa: CASSPGDTQYF
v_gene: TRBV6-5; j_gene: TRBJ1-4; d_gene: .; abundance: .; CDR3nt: TGTGCCAGCAGTTACAGCGGGGATCGAGAAAAACTGTTTTTT; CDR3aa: CASSYSGDREKLFF
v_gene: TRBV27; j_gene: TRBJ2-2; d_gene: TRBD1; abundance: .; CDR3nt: TGTGCCAGCAGTTGGTCCGGGACAGGGATAACCGGGGAGCTGTTTTTT; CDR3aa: CASSWSGTGITGELFF
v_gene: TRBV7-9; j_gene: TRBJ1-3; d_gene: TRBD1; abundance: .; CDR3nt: TGTGCCAGCAGTACTCAGGGGGATTCTGGAAACACCATATATTTT; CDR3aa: CASSTQGDSGNTIYF
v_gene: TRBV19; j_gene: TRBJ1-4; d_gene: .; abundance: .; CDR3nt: TGTGCCAGTAGGAGCATGGACAGAGCCGATGAAAAACTGTTTTTT; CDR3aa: CASRSMDRADEKLFF
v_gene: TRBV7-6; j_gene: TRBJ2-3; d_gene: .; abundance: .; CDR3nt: TGTGCCAGCAGCTTCACGCAGGGCGGGGCTAGCACAGATACGCAGTATTTT; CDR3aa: CASSFTQGGASTDTQYF
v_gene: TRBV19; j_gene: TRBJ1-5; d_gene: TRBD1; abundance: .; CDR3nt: TGTGCCAGTACCCTGGCCGGGACAGGGGAGGGTTGGAGCAATCAGCCCCAGCATTTT; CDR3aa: CASTLAGTGEGWSNQPQHF
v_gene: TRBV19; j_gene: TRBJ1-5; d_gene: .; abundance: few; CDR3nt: TGTGCCAGTAGTACCCTCCTCAATCAGCCCCAGCATTTT; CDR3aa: CASSTLLNQPQHF
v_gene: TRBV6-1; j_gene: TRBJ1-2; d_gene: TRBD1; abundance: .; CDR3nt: TGTGCCAGCACCAACGCCATGGGACAGGGTGTAGGCTACACCTTC; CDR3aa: CASTNAMGQGVGYTF
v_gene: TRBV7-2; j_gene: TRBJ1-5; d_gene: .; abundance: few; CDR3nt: TGTGCCAGCAGGTTACCGGTAGAGAATCAGCCCCAGCATTTT; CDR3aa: CASRLPVENQPQHF
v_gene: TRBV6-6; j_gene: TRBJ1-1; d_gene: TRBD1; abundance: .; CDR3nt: TGTGCCAGCAGAGAGGGACAGTCAAACACTGAAGCTTTCTTT; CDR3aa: CASREGQSNTEAFF